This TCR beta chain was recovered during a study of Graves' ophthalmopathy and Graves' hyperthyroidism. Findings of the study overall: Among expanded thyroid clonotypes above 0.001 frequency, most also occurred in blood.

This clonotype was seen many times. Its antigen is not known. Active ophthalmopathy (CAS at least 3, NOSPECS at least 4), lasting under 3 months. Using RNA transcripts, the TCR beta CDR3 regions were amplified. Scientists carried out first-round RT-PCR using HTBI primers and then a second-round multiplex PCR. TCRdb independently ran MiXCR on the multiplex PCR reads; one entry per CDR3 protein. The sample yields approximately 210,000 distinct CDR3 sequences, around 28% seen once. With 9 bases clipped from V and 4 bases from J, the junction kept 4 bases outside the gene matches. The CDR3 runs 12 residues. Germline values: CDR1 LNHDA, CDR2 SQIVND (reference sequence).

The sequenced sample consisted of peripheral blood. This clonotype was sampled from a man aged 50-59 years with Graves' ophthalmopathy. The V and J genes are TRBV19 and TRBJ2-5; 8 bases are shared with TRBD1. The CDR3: CASSTGGETQYF. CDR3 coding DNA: TGTGCCAGCAGCACAGGGGGAGAGACCCAGTACTTC.